Listed below are T cell receptor beta chains from one sample, sequenced in a study of T cell responses to AZD1222 COVID-19 vaccine. Sequencing was performed with immunoSEQ multiplex PCR; in TCRdb, only in-frame clones are kept and a portion is missing. The sample gives more than 110,000 clones, 88% of which show up once; 2.5% to 3.5% is in the top ten. The sequencing here drew on peripheral blood, taken 28 days after the second AZD1222 dose. The receptor source for this set is an adult who received the AZD1222 COVID-19 vaccine. The CDR3 runs from the conserved cysteine through the conserved F or W. A D gene is named only where the DNA matches it firmly. Clone size appears in some rows only: once, few, many, or a class for an expanded clone.

abundance,v_gene,d_gene,j_gene,CDR3aa,CDR3nt
few,TRBV28,TRBD2,TRBJ2-2,CASIRASGGVVPGELFF,TGTGCCAGCATCCGGGCTAGCGGGGGGGTGGTCCCCGGGGAGCTGTTTTTT
NA,TRBV13,TRBD1,TRBJ1-2,CASSLAFWSGQGLYGYTF,TGTGCCAGCAGCTTAGCCTTTTGGTCCGGACAGGGGCTTTATGGCTACACCTTC
NA,TRBV7-9,TRBD1,TRBJ1-6,CASSLGQGTSSYNSPLHF,TGTGCCAGCAGCCTGGGACAGGGGACAAGCTCCTATAATTCACCCCTCCACTTT
NA,TRBV2,TRBD2,TRBJ2-2,CASSQSGSSTGELFF,TGTGCCAGCAGTCAAAGCGGGAGCAGTACCGGGGAGCTGTTTTTT
NA,TRBV12-3/TRBV12-4,NA,TRBJ2-7,CASSSGSWGEQYF,TGTGCCAGCAGTTCAGGGTCCTGGGGCGAGCAGTACTTC
NA,TRBV6-5,NA,TRBJ2-7,CASSRLGHLYEQYF,TGTGCCAGCAGCCGTTTGGGACACCTCTACGAGCAGTACTTC
NA,TRBV12-5,TRBD2,TRBJ2-1,CASGLRLRTSGEGEQFF,TGTGCTAGTGGTTTACGACTGCGGACTAGCGGGGAAGGTGAGCAGTTCTTC
NA,TRBV19,TRBD1,TRBJ1-1,CASSIKWAGGMNTEAFF,TGTGCCAGTAGTATTAAGTGGGCAGGGGGTATGAACACTGAAGCTTTCTTT
NA,TRBV5-4,NA,TRBJ1-1,CASSLAKASGGTEAFF,TGTGCCAGCAGCTTGGCTAAGGCGTCGGGGGGGACTGAAGCTTTCTTT
NA,TRBV19,NA,TRBJ1-5,CASSNSGDQPQHF,TGTGCCAGTAGTAACTCAGGGGATCAGCCCCAGCATTTT
NA,TRBV19,NA,TRBJ2-2,CASIWGITSNTGELFF,TGTGCCAGTATTTGGGGGATCACTTCGAACACCGGGGAGCTGTTTTTT
NA,TRBV10-1,NA,TRBJ1-1,CASSESRFSYRAF,TGCGCCAGCAGTGAGTCTCGTTTCTCTTACAGGGCATTT
NA,TRBV7-9,NA,TRBJ2-3,CASSWTPDTQYF,TGTGCCAGCAGCTGGACCCCAGATACGCAGTATTTT
NA,TRBV2,TRBD1,TRBJ2-1,CASTPGQYNEQFF,TGTGCCAGCACCCCGGGACAGTACAATGAGCAGTTCTTC
NA,TRBV6-1,TRBD1,TRBJ1-1,CASSEARTGRTGTEAFF,TGTGCCAGCAGTGAAGCGCGGACAGGGAGGACAGGCACTGAAGCTTTCTTT
NA,TRBV3-1/TRBV3-2,TRBD2,TRBJ2-5,CASSFPVGAGGQETQYF,TGTGCCAGCAGCTTCCCAGTGGGAGCGGGGGGACAAGAGACCCAGTACTTC
once,TRBV7-2,NA,TRBJ2-5,CASSLGGGETQYF,TGTGCCAGCAGCTTAGGGGGAGGAGAGACCCAGTACTTC
NA,TRBV7-2,TRBD1,TRBJ1-5,CASSPLRGLDQPQHF,TGTGCCAGCAGCCCCTTAAGGGGGCTCGATCAGCCCCAGCATTTT
NA,TRBV7-3,TRBD2,TRBJ2-1,CASSIISGGPYNEQFF,TGTGCCAGCAGCATAATTAGCGGGGGCCCATACAATGAGCAGTTCTTC
NA,TRBV9,NA,TRBJ2-3,CASSVRGGSSTDTQYF,TGTGCCAGCAGCGTAAGGGGGGGATCTAGCACAGATACGCAGTATTTT
NA,TRBV3-1/TRBV3-2,NA,TRBJ1-4,CASSQYRTTNEKLFF,TGTGCCAGCAGCCAATACAGGACAACTAATGAAAAACTGTTTTTT
NA,TRBV18,TRBD1,TRBJ1-6,CASSPLDRGPLHF,TGTGCCAGCTCACCCCTTGACAGGGGGCCCCTCCACTTT
few,TRBV6-5,TRBD2,TRBJ2-1,CASSYGRTSIGGEQFF,TGTGCCAGCAGTTACGGAAGGACTAGCATCGGGGGTGAGCAGTTCTTC
NA,TRBV5-6,NA,TRBJ1-1,CASSFAPGGEAFF,TGTGCCAGCAGCTTCGCCCCGGGGGGTGAAGCTTTCTTT
NA,TRBV24-1,NA,TRBJ1-5,CATDDGPRQPQHF,TGTGCCACCGATGACGGCCCCCGGCAGCCCCAGCATTTT
NA,TRBV28,TRBD2,TRBJ2-7,CASSFGPTSGRPAYEQYF,TGTGCCAGCAGTTTTGGCCCCACTAGCGGGAGGCCAGCCTACGAGCAGTACTTC
NA,TRBV2,TRBD1,TRBJ2-7,CASNRDSAKF,TGTGCCAGCAATAGGGACAGCGCAAAGTTC
NA,TRBV7-8,NA,TRBJ1-4,CASSTQGATNEKLFF,TGTGCCAGCAGCACGCAGGGAGCCACTAATGAAAAACTGTTTTTT
NA,TRBV4-1,NA,TRBJ2-1,CASIGGPHNEQFF,TGCGCCAGCATCGGGGGGCCCCACAATGAGCAGTTCTTC
NA,TRBV28,TRBD2,TRBJ2-3,CASSVPASGRADTQYF,TGTGCCAGCAGCGTCCCGGCTAGCGGGAGGGCAGATACGCAGTATTTT
NA,TRBV7-2,NA,TRBJ1-3,CASSLSGNTIYF,TGTGCCAGCAGCTTATCAGGAAACACCATATATTTT